This TCR beta chain derives from a study of beta chain features in type 1 diabetes. The study, taken as a whole, reports: Fewer insertions but more deletions were seen at VDJ junctions in type 1 diabetes patients. Type 1 diabetes patients had TCRB CDR3s that were shorter (moderately but significantly so) in all four CD4+ subsets.

The germline CDR1 and CDR2 sequences are MDHEN and SYDVKM. V lost 6 bases to trimming and J lost 3 bases; unmatched junction nucleotides: 10. CDR3 length: 16 amino acids. This clone occurred once. Its antigen is as yet unknown. All of the isolated RNA was reverse transcribed, so expressed TCRB transcripts were sequenced. Profiled with immunoSEQ multiplex PCR; TCRdb holds only in-frame clones, not every one. The sample consists of hundreds of thousands of clones, roughly 30% of them appearing once. The specimen sequenced was naive CD4+ T cells from blood. This TCR came from a man younger than 35 in good health. The chain recombines TRBV28 with TRBJ2-2, with 7 bases fitting TRBD1. The CDR3 sequence: CASSRDRVRYTGELFF. In nucleotides, the CDR3 is TGTGCCAGCAGCCGCGACAGGGTCCGATACACCGGGGAGCTGTTTTTT. Using reference TRBV28 and TRBJ2-2 for the parts outside the CDR3, the full variable domain is DVKVTQSSRYLVKRTGEKVFLECVQDMDHENMFWYRQDPGLGLRLIYFSYDVKMKEKGDIPEGYSVSREKKERFSLILESASTNQTSMYLCASSRDRVRYTGELFFGEGSRLTVL.